One and the same sample provided the 21 T cell receptor beta chains below, sequenced in a study of vaccination and CD4 T cells after COVID-19. With the Oncomine TCR Beta short-read assay, DNA from cultured CD4+ T cells was sequenced. Each CDR3 protein is one row after TCRdb ran MiXCR on the PCR reads. The sample records roughly 5,700 distinct CDR3 sequences, about 40% being singletons. Described treatment: approximately 10-day PBMC culture with coronavirus spike peptide pools or control peptides (ViraFEST assay). The unexposed donor gave CD4+ T cells before the COVID-19 pandemic (2011-2018). These TCRs are of unknown antigen specificity. Source material: CD4+ T cells from blood, cultured in vitro. These receptors all stem from a human donor in good health.

The CDR3 coding sequence is TGTGCCAGCAGCTTAGTCGCAGCCAACTACGAGCAGTACTTC. It specifies CASSLVAANYEQYF. This rearrangement joins TRBV11-2 to TRBJ2-7; unclear D gene. V lost 1 base to trimming and J lost 3 bases, with 10 bases between them. The CDR3 is 14 amino acids. Germline V gives CDR1 SGHAT, CDR2 FQNNGV.

The rearrangement links TRBV19 to TRBJ1-2, with a weak D call TRBD1 (6 bases). The CDR3 runs 12 residues. Germline V gene lookup returns CDR1 LNHDA and CDR2 SQIVND (reference sequence). V lost 7 bases and J lost 6, with 12 bases in between. Here the CDR3 reads CASNDRPDGYTF. CDR3 sequence (DNA): TGTGCCAGTAACGACAGGCCCGATGGCTACACCTTC.

The CDR3 region has the DNA TGTGCCAGCAGTACTGGGGGCCCAGCCCCAGATACGCAGTATTTT. This translates into CASSTGGPAPDTQYF. The chain uses TRBV7-9 and TRBJ2-3; TRBD1 might be the D (6 bases). The CDR3 consists of 15 residues. V was clipped by 6 bases and J by 4 bases, with 17 bases between them. Germline CDR1 reads SEHNR; CDR2 reads FQNEAQ (reference sequence).

V is TRBV19 and J is TRBJ2-1, with D unclear. The CDR3 loop spans 15 amino acids. V was shortened by 3 bases and J by 0 bases, with 9 bases between the two germline ends. Germline CDR1 reads LNHDA; CDR2 reads SQIVND (reference sequence). The CDR3 region is CASSISLSSYNEQFF. Written as DNA, the CDR3 is TGTGCCAGTAGTATCTCCCTTAGCTCCTACAATGAGCAGTTCTTC.

This clonotype was detected a few times. This rearrangement joins TRBV6-4 to TRBJ1-1, with D hard to call. Germline V gives CDR1 MRHNA, CDR2 SNTAGT. CDR3 length equals 13 residues. The V end lost 0 bases, the J end lost 2 bases, and 4 bases lay between the germline ends. CDR3 residues: CASSDSDNTEAFF. The CDR3 DNA reads TGTGCCAGCAGTGACTCTGACAACACTGAAGCTTTCTTT.

This chain uses TRBV20-1 with TRBJ2-7; 7 bases are a match to TRBD1. Germline CDR1 is DFQATT and CDR2 is SNEGSKA (reference sequence). The CDR3 totals 13 residues. V trimming: 4 bases; J trimming: 3 bases; junction bases outside the gene matches: 6. DNA for the CDR3: TGCAGTGCTAAGAGACAGGGTGTCTACGAGCAGTACTTC. Amino acid sequence: CSAKRQGVYEQYF.

This rearrangement joins TRBV7-2 to TRBJ1-2; D gene unclear. The CDR3 loop spans 13 amino acids. The V end was cut by 0 bases, the J end by 4 bases, with 6 bases between. The germline gives CDR1 SGHTA, CDR2 FQGNSA. CDR3 sequence (DNA): TGTGCCAGCAGCTTAGCGGAGGGCTATGGCTACACCTTC. As protein: CASSLAEGYGYTF.

The chain joins TRBV6-1 to TRBJ2-3, with 10 nucleotides matching TRBD2. The CDR3 extends over 17 amino acids. Per germline, CDR1 MNHNS and CDR2 SASEGT. Trimming took 2 bases from V and 2 from J; bases not matched to a gene: 7. The CDR3 DNA reads TGTGCCAGCAGTGAATCCATAGCGGGAGGTGTCACAGATACGCAGTATTTT. Amino acids: CASSESIAGGVTDTQYF.

In this sample, this clonotype turned up a few times. The chain links TRBV6-5 to TRBJ2-3; D is ambiguous. V was cut by 4 bases and J by 2 bases, with 13 bases left in between. The germline V gene encodes CDR1 MNHEY and CDR2 SVGAGI. This CDR3 region has 15 residues. Here the CDR3 reads CASSSDPAHTDTQYF. CDR3 coding DNA: TGTGCCAGCAGTTCTGACCCAGCCCACACAGATACGCAGTATTTT.

The chain uses TRBV7-9 and TRBJ1-1; TRBD1 agrees at 7 bases. The V segment lost 6 bases and the J segment 8 bases; nucleotides outside the gene matches: 9. The CDR3 is 13 amino acids. Germline CDR1 reads SEHNR; CDR2 reads FQNEAQ (reference sequence). CDR3 nucleotide sequence: TGTGCCAGCAGACGAGACAGGGAGGAAGAAGCTTTCTTT. It codes for CASRRDREEEAFF.

The chain carries TRBV20-1 and TRBJ2-1; weak D call: TRBD2 (6 bases). Germline CDR1 and CDR2: DFQATT and SNEGSKA (reference sequence). This CDR3 contains 15 residues. Deletions cut 6 bases from V and 0 bases from J, with 15 bases between. The CDR3 region has the DNA TGCAGTGCCCAACGACGGGGGAGCTCCTACAATGAGCAGTTCTTC. As protein: CSAQRRGSSYNEQFF.

Judged by abundance, this clonotype is large. The chain carries TRBV10-3 and TRBJ1-4; the match to TRBD1 covers 7 bases. Germline CDR1 and CDR2: ENHRY and SYGVKD. The V segment lost 6 bases and the J segment 6 bases; nucleotides outside the gene matches: 4. CDR3 size: 13 residues. DNA of the CDR3: TGTGCCATCAGCGACAGGGCAGATGAAAAACTGTTTTTT. Translating it yields CAISDRADEKLFF.

The chain uses TRBV11-3 and TRBJ1-1; D remains unclear. This CDR3 contains 13 residues. The germline V gene has CDR1 SGHNT and CDR2 YENEEA. Trimming stripped 4 bases from V and 3 bases from J, with 9 bases between. The CDR3 DNA is TGTGCCAGCAGCTCAGGTCGGGACACTGAAGCTTTCTTT. It translates to CASSSGRDTEAFF. Together with reference TRBV11-3 and TRBJ1-1, the CDR3 gives the full variable domain: EAGVVQSPRYKIIEKKQPVAFWCNPISGHNTLYWYLQNLGQGPELLIRYENEEAVDDSQLPKDRFSAERLKGVDSTLKIQPAELGDSAVYLCASSSGRDTEAFFGQGTRLTVV.

The V gene is TRBV6-1, the J gene TRBJ1-2, with TRBD1 as a possible D gene (5 bases). CDR3 length: 14 residues. Germline V CDR1 and CDR2: MNHNS, SASEGT. V lost 6 bases to trimming and J lost 4 bases, with 15 bases between them. The DNA for the CDR3 is TGTGCCAGCAGGCTAACCACGGGGACCTATGGCTACACCTTC. Protein: CASRLTTGTYGYTF.

This chain uses TRBV5-4 with TRBJ2-2; 10 nucleotides line up with TRBD2. Germline V lookup: CDR1 SGHNT, CDR2 YYREEE (reference sequence). The V and J ends lost 4 bases and 6 bases, in that order; junction bases with no gene match: 6. The CDR3 extends over 15 amino acids. The CDR3 bases are TGTGCCAGCAGCGTTGGGACTAGCGTTCCCGGGGAGCTGTTTTTT. Amino acid sequence: CASSVGTSVPGELFF.

This clonotype was observed a few times. The rearrangement joins TRBV11-2 to TRBJ1-1; perhaps TRBD1 as D (5 bases). V lost 7 bases and J 3 bases, leaving 9 bases between the germline ends. This CDR3 is built from 12 residues. Germline loops: CDR1 SGHAT, CDR2 FQNNGV. The CDR3, as DNA: TGTGCCAGCAAGCGGGGGGACACTGAAGCTTTCTTT. This codes for CASKRGDTEAFF.

The chain has TRBV20-1 and TRBJ2-5; 9 bases match TRBD2. The CDR3 contains 14 residues. CDR1 is DFQATT and CDR2 is SNEGSKA in the germline V gene (reference sequence). The trim removed 4 bases at V and 5 bases at J, leaving 8 bases unmatched. The CDR3 nucleotides read TGCAGTGCTAAAGCGGGGGGTTTAGGTGAGACCCAGTACTTC. Translated: CSAKAGGLGETQYF.

This rearrangement joins TRBV7-2 to TRBJ1-3, with D possibly matching TRBD1 (6 bases). CDR1 and CDR2 (germline): SGHTA, FQGNSA. V dropped 5 bases and J dropped 2 bases, with 13 bases sitting between them. The CDR3 has 15 amino acids. The CDR3 DNA is TGTGCCAGCAGCCTAGTGGGACACGCTGGAAACACCATATATTTT. Encoded protein: CASSLVGHAGNTIYF. Full variable domain (remainder filled in from reference TRBV7-2 and TRBJ1-3): GAGVSQSPSNKVTEKGKDVELRCDPISGHTALYWYRQSLGQGLEFLIYFQGNSAPDKSGLPSDRFSAERTGGSVSTLTIQRTQQEDSAVYLCASSLVGHAGNTIYFGEGSWLTVV.

The J gene is TRBJ1-5, the V gene TRBV7-2; D is possibly TRBD1 (5 bases). The CDR3 loop spans 16 amino acids. Germline values: CDR1 SGHTA, CDR2 FQGNSA. Trimming pared 5 bases from V and 6 bases from J, leaving 20 bases between. As DNA, the CDR3 is TGTGCCAGCAGCCGAGGGGTGCAGGGTCTCCCTCAGCCCCAGCATTTT. It codes for CASSRGVQGLPQPQHF.

V usage is TRBV12-3 or TRBV12-4 and J usage is TRBJ2-7, with 11 bases fitting TRBD1. This CDR3 is built from 15 residues. Trimming removed 4 bases from V and 5 bases from J; junction bases left unmatched: 7. The CDR3 DNA follows: TGTGCCAGCAGTTCCCAGGGGACAGGGGGAGACGAGCAGTACTTC. Its protein product is CASSSQGTGGDEQYF.

This clonotype has just a few counts. This sequence joins TRBV11-2 and TRBJ2-5; a weak D match, TRBD1 (5 bases). This CDR3 has 13 residues. V was shortened by 5 bases and J by 2 bases, with 9 bases between the two germline ends. Per the germline V gene, CDR1 is SGHAT and CDR2 is FQNNGV. The CDR3 loop is CASSKTVQETQYF. CDR3 sequence (DNA): TGTGCCAGCAGCAAGACAGTTCAAGAGACCCAGTACTTC.